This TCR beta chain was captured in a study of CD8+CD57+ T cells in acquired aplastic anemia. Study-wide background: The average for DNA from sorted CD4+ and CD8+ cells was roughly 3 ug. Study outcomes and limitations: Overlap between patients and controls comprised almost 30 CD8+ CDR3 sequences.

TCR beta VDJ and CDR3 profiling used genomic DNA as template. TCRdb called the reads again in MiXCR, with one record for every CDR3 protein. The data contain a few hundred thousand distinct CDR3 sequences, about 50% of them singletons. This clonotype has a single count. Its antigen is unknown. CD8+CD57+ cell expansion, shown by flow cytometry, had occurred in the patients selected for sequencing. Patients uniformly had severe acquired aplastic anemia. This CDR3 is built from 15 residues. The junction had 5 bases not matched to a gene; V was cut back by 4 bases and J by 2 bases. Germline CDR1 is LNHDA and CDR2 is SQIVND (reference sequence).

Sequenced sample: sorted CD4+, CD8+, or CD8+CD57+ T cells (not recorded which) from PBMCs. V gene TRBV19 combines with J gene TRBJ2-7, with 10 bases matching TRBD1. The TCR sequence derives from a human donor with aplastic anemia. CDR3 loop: CASSKPGQGAYEQYF. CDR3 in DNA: TGTGCCAGTAGTAAGCCCGGACAGGGGGCCTACGAGCAGTACTTC.